Below, 32 T cell receptor beta chains from the same sample are listed, as sequenced in a study of response to subunit inactivated influenza vaccine (dated by TCRdb to 2016 to 2019). The method was RT-PCR. Sequencing relied on an Illumina HiSeq 2500. TCRdb applied fastp at Q25 and MiXCR to the public reads, then kept only in-frame beta chains. A single entry per CDR3 protein holds the most common genes and DNA from its merged rows. The sample profile shows a few hundred thousand distinct CDR3 sequences; 21% of them were found once. The ten largest clones take up roughly 10% of the sample. Sequencing was performed on PBMCs from blood, taken about 20 months after vaccination. These receptor sequences come from a man in his fifties or sixties who received an inactivated influenza vaccine. Donor details come from another sample of the same person, matched by shared clones.

The chain combines TRBV12-3 or TRBV12-4 with TRBJ1-1, with TRBD1 matching 12 bases. Trimming cost V 6 bases and J 0 bases; bases outside gene matches: 11. The CDR3 covers 18 residues. The CDR3 nucleotides are TGTGCCAGCAGAGGATGGGGACAGGGGGCGAGGATGAACACTGAAGCTTTCTTT. As protein: CASRGWGQGARMNTEAFF.

The CDR3 protein is CASSIGDARYEQYF. DNA for the CDR3: TGTGCCAGTAGTATTGGGGACGCCCGCTACGAGCAGTACTTC. The chain links TRBV19 to TRBJ2-7, with D perhaps assigned TRBD1 or TRBD2 (5 bases each). The CDR3 totals 14 residues. V was shortened by 3 bases and J by 3 bases, with 12 bases between the two germline ends. Germline values: CDR1 LNHDA, CDR2 SQIVND (reference sequence).

This clonotype was picked up a small number of times. CDR3 bases: TGTGCCAGCAGGGCCCGCAGGGGATCCAACACTGAAGCTTTCTTT. It is translated as CASRARRGSNTEAFF. The chain has TRBV11-1 and TRBJ1-1; perhaps TRBD1 as D (6 bases). Germline lookup yields CDR1 SGHAT and CDR2 FQDESV (reference sequence). Between the trimmed V and J ends, which lost 6 bases and 2 bases, there was a span of 16 bases. CDR3 length equals 15 residues.

V is TRBV1 and J is TRBJ2-3; the table's D call TRBD1 went unverified against the DNA. TRBV1 is shown as a pseudogene. The CDR3 is 18 residues long. The CDR3 bases are TGCACCAGCACCCTCACTACGCTGGGGCAGGCTAGCACAGATACGCAGTATTTT. Translating gives CTSTLTTLGQASTDTQYF.

CDR3 sequence: CASSLDTGGVNEQFF. The CDR3 DNA sequence: TGCGCCAGCAGCTTGGATACAGGAGGGGTGAATGAGCAGTTCTTC. The rearrangement uses TRBV5-1 and TRBJ2-1; D might be TRBD2 (6 bases). Germline V gene sequence: CDR1 SGHRS, CDR2 YFSETQ. This CDR3 contains 15 residues. Trimming pared 0 bases from V and 7 bases from J, leaving 14 bases between.

The genes are TRBV4-2 and TRBJ1-4; D remains ambiguous. Germline V gives CDR1 LGHNA, CDR2 YNFKEQ. V lost 5 bases to trimming and J lost 7 bases, with 14 bases between them. The CDR3 is made up of 14 amino acids. CDR3 in DNA: TGTGCCAGCAGCGCCCTTGGGGTTGGTGAAAAACTGTTTTTT. It yields the protein CASSALGVGEKLFF.

The CDR3 region is CASSPGGANEQFF. Here the CDR3 DNA reads TGTGCCAGCAGCCCGGGAGGGGCCAATGAGCAGTTCTTC. V gene TRBV28 combines with J gene TRBJ2-1, with 8 bases that match TRBD2. CDR3 length: 13 amino acids. V trimming: 6 bases; J trimming: 6 bases; junction bases outside the gene matches: 4. Germline V gene lookup returns CDR1 MDHEN and CDR2 SYDVKM.

This clonotype was seen a few times. J is TRBJ1-2 and V is TRBV7-9; possible D gene TRBD1, 6 bases. The V gene's germline CDR1 is SEHNR and CDR2 FQNEAQ (reference sequence). V shed 5 bases and J shed 4 bases, with 14 bases lying between them. CDR3 length: 14 residues. Written as DNA, the CDR3 is TGTGCCAGCAGCGCTGAACAGGGTCCCTATGGCTACACCTTC. Amino acids: CASSAEQGPYGYTF.

This clonotype was recorded only once. This chain connects TRBV3-1 to TRBJ2-7; the D gene is possibly TRBD2 (6 bases). Germline V gene sequence: CDR1 LGHDT, CDR2 YNNKEL (reference sequence). V gave up 1 base and J gave up 4 bases, with 14 bases separating them. The CDR3 is 15 residues long. CDR3 loop: CASSQVSGSAYEQYF. In DNA form, the CDR3 reads TGTGCCAGCAGCCAAGTTAGCGGTTCCGCGTACGAGCAGTACTTC.

This chain joins TRBV4-2 and TRBJ2-1; 7 bases are a match to TRBD2. Germline assignment: CDR1 LGHNA and CDR2 YNFKEQ. J was trimmed by 12 bases and V by 3 bases; bases with no gene match: 5. This CDR3 region has 12 residues. The CDR3 region is CASSHPAGVQFF. In nucleotides, the CDR3 is TGTGCCAGCAGCCATCCGGCGGGGGTGCAGTTCTTC.

This clonotype was observed a few times. This chain uses TRBV30 with TRBJ1-1, with 7 bases matching TRBD1. CDR1 is GTSNPN, CDR2 SVGIG, per germline (reference sequence). This CDR3 spans 13 amino acids. The trim removed 8 bases at V and 5 bases at J, leaving 11 bases unmatched. The CDR3 reads CARDSPLGTEAFF. CDR3 DNA: TGTGCCCGGGACAGCCCCTTGGGGACTGAAGCTTTCTTT.

This clonotype was found many times. The rearrangement links TRBV4-2 to TRBJ1-1; the D gene is possibly TRBD1 (5 bases). Germline assignment: CDR1 LGHNA and CDR2 YNFKEQ. The CDR3 is 12 residues long. V lost 2 bases and J 10 bases, leaving 11 bases between the germline ends. The DNA of the CDR3 is TGTGCCAGCAGCCAATCCGGGACTAGAGCTTTCTTT. This translates into CASSQSGTRAFF.

V usage is TRBV4-2 and J usage is TRBJ2-2; 10 nucleotides align to TRBD1. The V segment lost 1 base and the J segment 7 bases; nucleotides outside the gene matches: 12. CDR1 is LGHNA and CDR2 is YNFKEQ in the germline V gene. The CDR3 runs to 18 residues. The CDR3 sequence: CASSQGSGDRGFGGELFF. The CDR3 coding sequence is TGTGCCAGCAGCCAAGGCTCGGGGGACAGGGGATTTGGCGGGGAGCTGTTTTTT.

This clonotype was counted ten times or more. The chain is built from TRBV28 and TRBJ1-2, with D unclear. The germline V gene has CDR1 MDHEN and CDR2 SYDVKM. The CDR3 runs to 17 residues. V lost 3 bases, J lost 0 bases, and 17 bases lay in between. CDR3 in amino acids: CASSLRLRGPTNYGYTF. The CDR3 region has the DNA TGTGCCAGCAGTTTGAGGCTCAGAGGACCCACTAACTATGGCTACACCTTC.

The sample holds a few counts of this clonotype. The rearrangement links TRBV7-2 to TRBJ1-5; D unclear. CDR1 and CDR2 from the germline V gene are SGHTA and FQGNSA. V lost 5 bases, J lost 3 bases, and 14 bases lay in between. The CDR3 covers 15 residues. The CDR3 sequence is CASSPGPGPNQPQHF. The CDR3 DNA reads TGTGCCAGCAGCCCCGGGCCAGGACCCAATCAGCCCCAGCATTTT.

This chain uses TRBV5-1 with TRBJ1-1, with D possibly matching TRBD1 (5 bases). Looked up from germline, CDR1 is SGHRS and CDR2 is YFSETQ. V lost 6 bases and J lost 4, with 7 bases in between. The CDR3 is 11 residues long. The CDR3 loop reads CASKGSTEAFF. Written as DNA, the CDR3 is TGCGCCAGCAAGGGGAGCACTGAAGCTTTCTTT. Looking up the rest from reference TRBV5-1 and TRBJ1-1 gives the full variable domain: KAGVTQTPRYLIKTRGQQVTLSCSPISGHRSVSWYQQTPGQGLQFLFEYFSETQRNKGNFPGRFSGRQFSNSRSEMNVSTLELGDSALYLCASKGSTEAFFGQGTRLTVV.

As for this clonotype: Compared with germline, one end of the junction differs, possibly owing to a read error. This rearrangement joins TRBV12-3 or TRBV12-4 to TRBJ1-1; D uncertain. The CDR3 has 12 residues. CDR3 sequence reads: CASSLLNTEALF. The DNA for the CDR3 is TGTGCCAGCAGTTTATTGAACACTGAAGCTTTATTT.

This clonotype was seen only a few times. The rearrangement joins TRBV10-3 to TRBJ2-5; D gene unclear. Germline V gives CDR1 ENHRY, CDR2 SYGVKD. The CDR3 runs to 13 residues. Trimming removed 7 bases at V and 5 bases at J, with 14 bases between. The CDR3, as DNA: TGTGCCATCACCGGGTCCTACGGGGAGACCCAGTACTTC. Translation gives CAITGSYGETQYF.

This clonotype was found many times. V is TRBV2 and J is TRBJ1-2; 9 bases fit TRBD1. This CDR3 is built from 14 residues. Germline CDR1 reads SNHLY; CDR2 reads FYNNEI. Germline trimming cut 3 bases from V and 8 bases from J; bases unmatched to any gene: 7. DNA of the CDR3: TGTGCCAGCAGTGACTTGGACAGGGGTCAGGGCTACACCTTC. As protein: CASSDLDRGQGYTF.

This clonotype has more than one count but fewer than ten. This chain links TRBV29-1 with TRBJ2-1; no definite D call. The CDR3 extends over 14 amino acids. Per germline, CDR1 SQVTM and CDR2 ANQGSEA. V gave up 7 bases and J gave up 5 bases, with 18 bases separating them. The CDR3 DNA reads as TGCAGCGCCCCCCCGCCAGGCGGACACAATGAGCAGTTCTTC. This gives the protein CSAPPPGGHNEQFF.

The CDR3 DNA is TGTGCCAGCAGCTTAGGAGGTTGGCGGGGTGCGGATACGCAGTATTTT. Protein product: CASSLGGWRGADTQYF. The gene calls are TRBV13 and TRBJ2-3, with D maybe TRBD2 (6 bases). The V gene's germline CDR1 is PRHDT and CDR2 FYEKMQ (reference sequence). The CDR3 totals 16 residues. With 0 bases removed from V and 6 bases from J, the gap between germline ends came to 16 bases.

The V and J genes are TRBV19 and TRBJ1-2; D call uncertain. Trimming took 7 bases from V and 4 from J, leaving 16 bases between them. The CDR3 is made up of 14 amino acids. Germline loops: CDR1 LNHDA, CDR2 SQIVND (reference sequence). CDR3 amino acids: CASTRRGLLYGYTF. In nucleotides, the CDR3 is TGTGCCAGTACCCGAAGAGGACTGCTCTATGGCTACACCTTC.

This clonotype was counted between two and nine times. V is TRBV7-6 and J is TRBJ1-6, with D possibly matching TRBD1 (5 bases). Germline V gene lookup returns CDR1 SGHVS and CDR2 FNYEAQ. Trimming left V 4 bases short and J 6 bases short, with 16 bases between. The CDR3 extends over 16 amino acids. CDR3 loop: CASSSATQGTNSPLHF. The CDR3 DNA reads as TGTGCCAGCAGCTCCGCAACGCAGGGTACTAATTCACCCCTCCACTTT.

The chain carries TRBV13 and TRBJ2-3, with 7 bases fitting TRBD2. J lost 0 bases, V lost 7 bases, and 4 bases had no gene match. In germline, CDR1 is PRHDT, CDR2 FYEKMQ (reference sequence). This CDR3 spans 14 amino acids. CDR3 residues: CASKRGTSTDTQYF. In nucleotides, the CDR3 is TGTGCCAGCAAGCGGGGTACTAGCACAGATACGCAGTATTTT. Full variable domain (rest looked up from reference TRBV13 and TRBJ2-3): AAGVIQSPRHLIKEKRETATLKCYPIPRHDTVYWYQQGPGQDPQFLISFYEKMQSDKGSIPDRFSAQQFSDYHSELNMSSLELGDSALYFCASKRGTSTDTQYFGPGTRLTVL.

In this sample, this clonotype turned up a few times. The gene calls are TRBV7-9 and TRBJ2-5; 9 bases fit TRBD2. The V segment lost 3 bases and the J segment 1 base; nucleotides outside the gene matches: 3. This CDR3 has 15 amino acids. Per germline, CDR1 SEHNR and CDR2 FQNEAQ (reference sequence). CDR3 DNA sequence: TGTGCCAGCAGCTTGTCTAGCGGGATCCAAGAGACCCAGTACTTC. Encoded protein: CASSLSSGIQETQYF.

This clonotype was found a few times. This chain joins TRBV6-2 or TRBV6-3 and TRBJ1-5; D not certain. Germline V gene data show CDR1 as MNHEY and CDR2 as SVGEGT. V gave up 0 bases and J gave up 6 bases, with 6 bases separating them. CDR3 size: 13 residues. The CDR3 nucleotides are TGTGCCAGCAGTTACTCTTTCGGTCAGCCCCAGCATTTT. Protein: CASSYSFGQPQHF.

V is TRBV10-3 and J is TRBJ1-1, with D possibly matching TRBD1 (5 bases). Germline loops: CDR1 ENHRY, CDR2 SYGVKD. The CDR3 extends over 14 amino acids. Trimming shortened V by 8 bases and J by 3 bases, and 16 bases separated the two germline ends. The CDR3 nucleotides are TGTGCCATCGGGACGACTTACCGGGACACTGAAGCTTTCTTT. Protein product: CAIGTTYRDTEAFF.

There are a few counts of this clonotype. V and J are TRBV15 and TRBJ1-5; D uncertain. This CDR3 is built from 15 residues. CDR1 and CDR2 from the germline V gene are LNHNV and YYDKDF (reference sequence). V lost 0 bases and J lost 9, with 15 bases in between. DNA of the CDR3: TGTGCCACCAGCAGAGATGCGGCGGGGAGGTCGCCCCAGCATTTT. Its protein product is CATSRDAAGRSPQHF.

This clonotype has a count of ten or more. J is TRBJ1-1 and V is TRBV11-2; D gene uncertain. In germline, CDR1 is SGHAT, CDR2 FQNNGV. Trimming pared 1 base from V and 5 bases from J, leaving 8 bases between. The CDR3 contains 13 residues. The CDR3 protein is CASSLVPGTEAFF. CDR3 DNA sequence: TGTGCCAGCAGCTTAGTCCCCGGGACTGAAGCTTTCTTT.

The CDR3 here is CASTPRERTKNIQYF. As DNA, the CDR3 is TGTGCCAGCACCCCCAGGGAGAGGACCAAAAACATTCAGTACTTC. J is TRBJ2-4 and V is TRBV12-3 or TRBV12-4; either TRBD1 or TRBD2 may fit D (5 bases each). This CDR3 is built from 15 residues. V lost 7 bases and J lost 2, with 15 bases in between.

This clonotype was observed a handful of times. V and J are TRBV4-1 and TRBJ1-5; 8 bases map to TRBD1. J gave up 7 bases and V 4 bases, and 6 bases lay outside the gene matches. Germline CDR1 and CDR2: MGHRA and YSYEKL. CDR3 size: 14 residues. CDR3 DNA sequence: TGCGCCAGCAGCCCGACAGGGGAAGGGCAGCCCCAGCATTTT. Its protein product is CASSPTGEGQPQHF.

In this sample, this clonotype turned up many times. The CDR3 DNA reads TGTGCCAGCAGTTCTAACATGAGGAAGGACTATGGCTACACCTTC. This gives the protein CASSSNMRKDYGYTF. The chain has TRBV12-3 or TRBV12-4 and TRBJ1-2; D unresolved. The CDR3 contains 15 residues. The V gene lost 4 bases and the J gene lost 3 bases, with 15 bases spanning the gap.